The 14 T cell receptor beta chains below come from one sample, sequenced in a study of blood T cell repertoires in COVID-19. Generated by immunoSEQ multiplex PCR, the TCRdb table keeps only in-frame clones and is missing some. Found here are about 36,000 clones, approximately 86% of them singletons; the top ten hold roughly a fifth. The sequenced sample was peripheral blood. Source of these receptors: a man in his 60s with acute or convalescent COVID-19.

This clone has only one observation. This chain uses TRBV7-2 with TRBJ2-3; possible D gene TRBD1, 6 bases. Germline-derived CDR1 and CDR2 are SGHTA and FQGNSA. V shed 7 bases and J shed 6 bases, with 11 bases lying between them. This CDR3 region has 12 residues. As DNA, the CDR3 is TGTGCCAGCACTCTACAGGGCGATACGCAGTATTTT. As protein: CASTLQGDTQYF.

The J gene is TRBJ2-3, the V gene TRBV6-5; 7 bases agree with TRBD2. Germline V gene data show CDR1 as MNHEY and CDR2 as SVGAGI. The CDR3 is 14 residues long. Trimming cost V 7 bases and J 0 bases; bases outside gene matches: 4. The CDR3 spells CASNRAGSTDTQYF. CDR3 coding DNA: TGTGCCAGCAACCGAGCGGGGAGCACAGATACGCAGTATTTT.

The rearrangement uses TRBV18 and TRBJ2-1; 7 nucleotides agree with TRBD2. With 0 bases clipped from V and 7 bases from J, the junction kept 3 bases outside the gene matches. Germline V gives CDR1 KGHSH, CDR2 LQKENI. This CDR3 comprises 14 residues. This chain's CDR3 is CASSPPPGGNEQFF. The CDR3 DNA reads as TGTGCCAGCTCACCACCTCCCGGGGGGAATGAGCAGTTCTTC.

The chain has TRBV10-3 and TRBJ2-7; D unresolved. The germline V and J ends were trimmed by 2 bases and 4 bases, with 12 bases remaining between them. This CDR3 has 14 residues. Germline lookup yields CDR1 ENHRY and CDR2 SYGVKD. CDR3: CAISEPLTRYEQYF. CDR3 in DNA: TGTGCCATCAGTGAGCCGCTTACAAGATACGAGCAGTACTTC.

This sequence joins TRBV5-1 and TRBJ1-2; D may be TRBD1 (6 bases). The CDR3 has 14 residues. V lost 4 bases and J lost 8, with 18 bases in between. Germline V CDR1 and CDR2: SGHRS, YFSETQ. The CDR3: CASSPGQGIEGYTF. CDR3 nucleotides: TGCGCCAGCAGCCCAGGCCAGGGGATAGAAGGCTACACCTTC.

The V and J genes are TRBV9 and TRBJ2-1, with D perhaps matching TRBD1 (5 bases). The ends were cut back, 2 bases at V and 8 bases at J, with 11 bases in the middle. Germline V gives CDR1 SGDLS, CDR2 YYNGEE. The CDR3 is 13 amino acids. CDR3 coding DNA: TGTGCCAGCAGCGTGGGGCAGCCCGATGAGCAGTTCTTC. Translated, it gives CASSVGQPDEQFF. The whole variable domain, remainder taken from reference TRBV9 and TRBJ2-1, is DSGVTQTPKHLITATGQRVTLRCSPRSGDLSVYWYQQSLDQGLQFLIQYYNGEERAKGNILERFSAQQFPDLHSELNLSSLELGDSALYFCASSVGQPDEQFFGPGTRLTVL.

The rearrangement uses TRBV27 and TRBJ2-3, with 7 bases lining up with TRBD2. The germline CDR1 and CDR2 sequences are MNHEY and SMNVEV (reference sequence). The CDR3 covers 18 residues. After removal of 4 bases from V and 5 bases from J, the junction contained 18 bases not matched to a gene. The CDR3 bases are TGTGCCAGCAGTTCAAACGCCCTGGGACTAACTCAGAAAGATACGCAGTATTTT. Protein: CASSSNALGLTQKDTQYF.

The genes are TRBV5-1 and TRBJ2-1; 8 bases line up with TRBD2. Per the germline V gene, CDR1 is SGHRS and CDR2 is YFSETQ. V lost 0 bases and J lost 5; bases outside the gene matches: 7. The CDR3 length is 16 residues. The CDR3, as DNA: TGCGCCAGCAGCTTGGGACTAGCGAATAAGGACAATGAGCAGTTCTTC. It is translated as CASSLGLANKDNEQFF.

DNA of the CDR3: TGTGCCAGCAGCACCCCCGGGAGTTTTGGGGCCAACGTCCTGACTTTC. Amino acids: CASSTPGSFGANVLTF. V gene TRBV9 combines with J gene TRBJ2-6; D possibly corresponds to TRBD2 (6 bases). Trimming cost V 4 bases and J 3 bases, with 14 bases left between them. CDR1 SGDLS and CDR2 YYNGEE come from the germline V gene. This CDR3 spans 16 amino acids.

The V and J genes are TRBV28 and TRBJ1-2; TRBD1 matches 7 bases. Unmatched junction bases numbered 8, after V lost 0 bases and J lost 7 bases. The CDR3 consists of 15 residues. CDR1 MDHEN and CDR2 SYDVKM come from the germline V gene. In nucleotides, the CDR3 is TGTGCCAGCAGTTTATGGACCCTGACAGGGTTTGGCTACACCTTC. It is translated as CASSLWTLTGFGYTF.

This chain uses TRBV7-6 with TRBJ2-1; 10 bases align to TRBD2. The CDR3 covers 15 residues. Germline V lookup: CDR1 SGHVS, CDR2 FNYEAQ. J lost 6 bases, V lost 4 bases, and 6 bases had no gene match. For the CDR3, the DNA is TGTGCCAGCAGCTCTTGGGGGACTAGCGTCAATGAGCAGTTCTTC. As protein: CASSSWGTSVNEQFF.

This clone was observed a single time. The chain has TRBV6-1 and TRBJ1-1; the D gene is possibly TRBD1 (6 bases). The CDR3 loop spans 16 amino acids. Germline CDR1 and CDR2: MNHNS and SASEGT. Trimming took off 4 bases at V and 3 bases at J, with 18 bases between the two ends. CDR3 nucleotide sequence: TGTGCCAGCAGTGTTACTGGCAGGGGCCGGTACACTGAAGCTTTCTTT. As protein: CASSVTGRGRYTEAFF.

The gene calls are TRBV24-1 and TRBJ2-3; D is unresolved. Germline CDR1 reads KGHDR; CDR2 reads SFDVKD. CDR3 length equals 12 residues. V lost 9 bases and J lost 8, with 14 bases in between. CDR3 in DNA: TGTGCCACCGAGGCTACCAGAGGTACGCAGTATTTT. It yields the protein CATEATRGTQYF.

There are a few counts of this clone. The chain uses TRBV7-9 and TRBJ1-6, with TRBD1 as a possible D gene (5 bases). CDR1 is SEHNR, CDR2 FQNEAQ, per germline (reference sequence). Trimming took 11 bases from V and 7 from J, leaving 12 bases between them. This CDR3 region has 12 residues. CDR3 nucleotide sequence: TGTGCCCTCGGGGGGGGGAATTCACCCCTCCACTTT. The encoded protein is CALGGGNSPLHF.